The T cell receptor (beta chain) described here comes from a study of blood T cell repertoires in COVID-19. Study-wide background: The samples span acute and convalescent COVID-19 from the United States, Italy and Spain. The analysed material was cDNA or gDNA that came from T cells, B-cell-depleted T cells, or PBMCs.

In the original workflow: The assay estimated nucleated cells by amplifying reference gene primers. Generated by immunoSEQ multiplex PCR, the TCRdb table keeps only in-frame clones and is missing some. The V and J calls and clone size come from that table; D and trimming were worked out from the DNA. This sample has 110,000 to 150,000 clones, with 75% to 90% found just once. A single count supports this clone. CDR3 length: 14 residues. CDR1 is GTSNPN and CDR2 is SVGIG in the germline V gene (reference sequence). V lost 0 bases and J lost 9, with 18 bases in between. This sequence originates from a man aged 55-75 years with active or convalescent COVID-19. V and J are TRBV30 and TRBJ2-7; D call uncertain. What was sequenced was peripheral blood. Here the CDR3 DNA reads TGTGCCTGGAGTGTACTTCGCCGCTCGGGTTGGCAGTACTTC. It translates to CAWSVLRRSGWQYF.